This T cell receptor (beta chain) was observed in a study of response to subunit inactivated influenza vaccine. The V gene's germline CDR1 is SQVTM and CDR2 ANQGSEA. This CDR3 spans 15 amino acids. V was pared by 3 bases and J by 1 base, with 6 bases of the junction left unmatched. This clonotype was seen a handful of times. Its antigen remains unknown. Broader study findings: Few new T cells, the authors suggested, are recruited by each seasonal influenza vaccination.

TCRdb itself ran the RT-PCR reads through MiXCR, one entry per CDR3 protein. The sample records around 760,000 distinct CDR3 sequences, about 14% being singletons. This specimen consisted of PBMCs from blood, obtained around 15 days before vaccination. The V gene is TRBV29-1, the J gene TRBJ2-1, with 7 bases that match TRBD1. The TCR originated in a man aged 45-65 years who received an inactivated influenza vaccine. The CDR3 protein is CSVDPTGSSYNEQFF. In DNA, the CDR3 is TGCAGCGTTGATCCGACAGGGTCGTCCTACAATGAGCAGTTCTTC.